What follows are 26 T cell receptor beta chains derived from one specimen sequenced in a study of blood T cell repertoires in COVID-19. Clones were sequenced by immunoSEQ multiplex PCR, and TCRdb holds only the in-frame ones, with some missing. The sample contains about 41,000 clones, 70% to 90% of which appear only once. The sequencing input was peripheral blood. These receptors all come from a man between 60 and 75 years old with acute or convalescent COVID-19.

The V gene is TRBV27, the J gene TRBJ2-7, with 10 bases identical to TRBD1. The CDR3 runs to 14 residues. The junction had 9 bases not matched to a gene; V was cut back by 6 bases and J by 7 bases. Germline CDR1 and CDR2: MNHEY and SMNVEV (reference sequence). In nucleotides, the CDR3 is TGTGCCAGCAGCCGCGTAGGGACAGGGGAAGAGCAGTACTTC. Translating it yields CASSRVGTGEEQYF.

Comments on this clone: Other DNA sequences in the same sample also yield this CDR3. This chain uses TRBV18 with TRBJ1-1; no reliable D call. Germline V gives CDR1 KGHSH, CDR2 LQKENI. CDR3 length equals 14 residues. V dropped 2 bases and J dropped 2 bases, with 9 bases sitting between them. The CDR3 DNA is TGTGCCAGCTCACCAGCGGGCAGAAACACTGAAGCTTTCTTT. Encoded protein: CASSPAGRNTEAFF.

This clone occurred once. V and J are TRBV2 and TRBJ2-2; TRBD1 matches at 7 bases. With 4 bases clipped from V and 4 bases from J, the junction kept 12 bases outside the gene matches. The CDR3 consists of 17 residues. Germline loops: CDR1 SNHLY, CDR2 FYNNEI. CDR3 DNA: TGTGCCAGCAGTGTACCTCCCAGGGGGAATCCCACCGGGGAGCTGTTTTTT. Protein sequence: CASSVPPRGNPTGELFF.

The chain links TRBV11-3 to TRBJ2-3, with TRBD2 matching 10 bases. V lost 0 bases, J lost 7 bases, and 10 bases stayed unmatched. CDR1 is SGHNT, CDR2 YENEEA, per germline. CDR3 length: 17 residues. The CDR3 sequence: CASSLESGGVCLHTQYF. CDR3 nucleotide sequence: TGTGCCAGCAGCTTAGAGAGCGGGGGGGTTTGTTTGCATACGCAGTATTTT.

The rearrangement links TRBV5-6 to TRBJ2-2; D may be TRBD2 (5 bases). Trimming removed 3 bases from V and 9 bases from J, with 15 bases in between. The germline CDR1 and CDR2 sequences are SGHDT and YYEEEE. This CDR3 spans 14 amino acids. CDR3 nucleotide sequence: TGTGCCAGCAGCTACCTGACTATAAATAGGGAGCTGTTTTTT. Translating gives CASSYLTINRELFF.

The chain joins TRBV10-1 to TRBJ2-3, with 7 bases fitting TRBD2. The CDR3 is 15 amino acids. Germline-derived CDR1 and CDR2 are WNHNN and SYGVQD (reference sequence). V shed 5 bases and J 0 bases; nucleotides not matched to a gene: 5. Here the CDR3 reads CASSSSGVSTDTQYF. For the CDR3, the DNA is TGCGCCAGCAGTTCCAGCGGGGTTAGCACAGATACGCAGTATTTT.

V usage is TRBV30 and J usage is TRBJ2-5; 10 nucleotides line up with TRBD2. CDR1 and CDR2 (germline): GTSNPN, SVGIG (reference sequence). This CDR3 has 13 residues. V lost 5 bases and J lost 5; bases outside the gene matches: 5. The CDR3 nucleotides read TGTGCCTGGGCGGGACTAGCGCTGGAGACCCAGTACTTC. Its protein product is CAWAGLALETQYF. Combining the CDR3 with reference TRBV30 and TRBJ2-5 gives the whole variable domain SQTIHQWPATLVQPVGSPLSLECTVEGTSNPNLYWYRQAAGRGLQLLFYSVGIGQISSEVPQNLSASRPQDRQFILSSKKLLLSDSGFYLCAWAGLALETQYFGPGTRLLVL.

This clone is a singleton in its sample. The rearrangement uses TRBV5-6 and TRBJ1-2, with TRBD1 matching 7 bases. From germline, CDR1 is SGHDT and CDR2 YYEEEE. This CDR3 region has 15 residues. Germline trimming cut 2 bases from V and 0 bases from J; bases unmatched to any gene: 4. The CDR3 loop is CASSLGDSTNYGYTF. The CDR3 region has the DNA TGTGCCAGCAGCTTAGGGGACAGTACTAACTATGGCTACACCTTC.

The chain couples TRBV2 to TRBJ2-1; 8 bases agree with TRBD2. The V gene's germline CDR1 is SNHLY and CDR2 FYNNEI. The CDR3 has 13 residues. Losses at the gene ends were 10 bases for V and 4 bases for J; bases not matched to a gene: 6. CDR3: CATGGGAYNEQFF. CDR3 in DNA: TGTGCCACCGGGGGGGGAGCGTACAATGAGCAGTTCTTC. Using reference TRBV2 and TRBJ2-1 for the parts outside the CDR3, the full variable domain is EPEVTQTPSHQVTQMGQEVILRCVPISNHLYFYWYRQILGQKVEFLVSFYNNEISEKSEIFDDQFSVERPDGSNFTLKIRSTKLEDSAMYFCATGGGAYNEQFFGPGTRLTVL.

The rearrangement joins TRBV5-5 to TRBJ1-2, with a weak D call TRBD1 (5 bases). V lost 4 bases to trimming and J lost 2 bases, with 24 bases between them. Germline V CDR1 and CDR2: SGHKS, YYEKEE (reference sequence). The CDR3 contains 18 residues. This chain's CDR3 is CASSPSGEGRLPNYGYTF. For the CDR3, the DNA is TGTGCCAGCAGCCCTTCGGGGGAGGGGCGCCTACCCAACTATGGCTACACCTTC.

This rearrangement joins TRBV4-2 to TRBJ2-6, with D possibly being TRBD1 (5 bases). Germline V CDR1 and CDR2: LGHNA, YNFKEQ. CDR3 length: 16 residues. The V end was cut by 0 bases, the J end by 0 bases, with 6 bases between. The CDR3 reads CASSQEGHSGANVLTF. CDR3 nucleotides: TGTGCCAGCAGCCAAGAGGGGCACTCTGGGGCCAACGTCCTGACTTTC.

CDR3 sequence: CASSLDRGNSYGYTF. In DNA form, the CDR3 reads TGTGCCAGCAGCTTAGACAGGGGAAACAGCTATGGCTACACCTTC. The chain carries TRBV7-2 and TRBJ1-2, with TRBD1 identical over 7 bases. With 1 base clipped from V and 4 bases from J, the junction kept 6 bases outside the gene matches. The germline V gene encodes CDR1 SGHTA and CDR2 FQGNSA. This CDR3 has 15 residues.

This chain uses TRBV19 with TRBJ1-5, with D tentatively TRBD1 (6 bases). Germline CDR1 LNHDA, CDR2 SQIVND (reference sequence). V was clipped by 1 base and J by 1 base, with 14 bases between them. The CDR3 is 17 amino acids. In DNA, the CDR3 is TGTGCCAGTAGTATAGTGGTGGGCAGGGGAAGCAATCAGCCCCAGCATTTT. Its protein product is CASSIVVGRGSNQPQHF. Complete variable domain (other parts from reference TRBV19 and TRBJ1-5): DGGITQSPKYLFRKEGQNVTLSCEQNLNHDAMYWYRQDPGQGLRLIYYSQIVNDFQKGDIAEGYSVSREKKESFPLTVTSAQKNPTAFYLCASSIVVGRGSNQPQHFGDGTRLSIL.

V usage is TRBV6-1 and J usage is TRBJ2-7; 8 bases align to TRBD1. Per germline, CDR1 MNHNS and CDR2 SASEGT. The CDR3 has 14 residues. V dropped 2 bases and J dropped 1; count of bases not matched to a gene: 1. The CDR3 sequence is CASSETGGSYEQYF. The CDR3 nucleotides read TGTGCCAGCAGTGAAACAGGGGGGTCCTACGAGCAGTACTTC.

The chain combines TRBV9 with TRBJ1-2, with TRBD1 matching 8 bases. CDR1 SGDLS and CDR2 YYNGEE come from the germline V gene. Trimming removed 0 bases from V and 6 bases from J; junction bases left unmatched: 4. CDR3 size: 14 residues. CDR3 in DNA: TGTGCCAGCAGCGTAGGTGGGACAGGACATGGCTACACCTTC. As protein: CASSVGGTGHGYTF.

This rearrangement joins TRBV9 to TRBJ1-2; TRBD1 agrees at 8 bases. This CDR3 is 18 amino acids long. After removal of 3 bases from V and 0 bases from J, the junction contained 13 bases not matched to a gene. From germline, CDR1 is SGDLS and CDR2 YYNGEE. The CDR3 protein is CASSDRDRGAPPNYGYTF. The CDR3 region has the DNA TGTGCCAGCAGCGACAGAGACAGGGGCGCCCCTCCTAACTATGGCTACACCTTC.

The rearrangement joins TRBV4-1 to TRBJ2-6, with a weak D call TRBD2 (6 bases). The CDR3 is made up of 18 amino acids. Trimming took off 0 bases at V and 0 bases at J, with 12 bases between the two ends. The germline CDR1 and CDR2 sequences are MGHRA and YSYEKL. The chain's CDR3 is CASSQDRDGSSGANVLTF. CDR3 sequence (DNA): TGCGCCAGCAGCCAAGATCGGGACGGGAGCTCTGGGGCCAACGTCCTGACTTTC.

For the CDR3, the DNA is TGTGCCAGCAGCTCCCATGCGAGCGGGGGGGCCGAACAGTTCTTC. Amino acid sequence: CASSSHASGGAEQFF. The V and J genes are TRBV11-2 and TRBJ2-1; 10 nucleotides agree with TRBD2. V trimming: 4 bases; J trimming: 13 bases; junction bases outside the gene matches: 13. Germline CDR1 is SGHAT and CDR2 is FQNNGV. This CDR3 comprises 15 residues.

V gene TRBV18 combines with J gene TRBJ1-2; D remains ambiguous. This CDR3 has 13 amino acids. V lost 6 bases to trimming and J lost 0 bases, with 8 bases between them. CDR1 KGHSH and CDR2 LQKENI come from the germline V gene. The CDR3 region has the DNA TGTGCCAGCTCGGCCTCCGCTAACTATGGCTACACCTTC. It is translated as CASSASANYGYTF.

V and J are TRBV5-1 and TRBJ1-5; D might be TRBD1 (5 bases). Germline V gives CDR1 SGHRS, CDR2 YFSETQ. Trimming shortened V by 0 bases and J by 3 bases, and 10 bases separated the two germline ends. The CDR3 runs to 15 residues. CDR3 in DNA: TGCGCCAGCAGCTTGGACGGGGGGTACAATCAGCCCCAGCATTTT. It is translated as CASSLDGGYNQPQHF.

This rearrangement joins TRBV27 to TRBJ1-6, with TRBD1 identical over 7 bases. V was clipped by 5 bases and J by 7 bases; unmatched bases: 8. This CDR3 region has 15 residues. The germline V gene has CDR1 MNHEY and CDR2 SMNVEV (reference sequence). Written as DNA, the CDR3 is TGTGCCAGCAGTCAGAGTGGGACAGTGAATTCACCCCTCCACTTT. It codes for CASSQSGTVNSPLHF.

The CDR3 sequence is CASSASTGAGSYNEQFF. The DNA of the CDR3 is TGTGCCAGCAGCGCCTCGACAGGGGCGGGCTCCTACAATGAGCAGTTCTTC. The chain links TRBV7-2 to TRBJ2-1; 8 positions agree with TRBD1. This CDR3 has 17 amino acids. V gave up 5 bases and J gave up 0 bases; unmatched junction bases: 9. Germline values: CDR1 SGHTA, CDR2 FQGNSA.

J is TRBJ1-3 and V is TRBV30; possible D gene TRBD1, 5 bases. This CDR3 has 16 residues. Trimming took 7 bases from V and 4 from J, leaving 23 bases between them. Looked up from germline, CDR1 is GTSNPN and CDR2 is SVGIG (reference sequence). In DNA, the CDR3 is TGTGCCTACCACTCCCCGGGACTCCGTCCGGGAAACACCATATATTTT. It specifies CAYHSPGLRPGNTIYF. Using reference TRBV30 and TRBJ1-3 for the parts outside the CDR3, the full variable domain is SQTIHQWPATLVQPVGSPLSLECTVEGTSNPNLYWYRQAAGRGLQLLFYSVGIGQISSEVPQNLSASRPQDRQFILSSKKLLLSDSGFYLCAYHSPGLRPGNTIYFGEGSWLTVV.

This clone came up once. The chain employs TRBV18 and TRBJ2-5; 8 nucleotides line up with TRBD1. V lost 0 bases and J lost 1; bases outside the gene matches: 7. Germline V gene lookup returns CDR1 KGHSH and CDR2 LQKENI. This CDR3 contains 17 residues. CDR3 loop: CASSPPVGQEFQETQYF. The CDR3 DNA sequence: TGTGCCAGCTCACCACCGGTGGGACAGGAGTTCCAAGAGACCCAGTACTTC.

The chain couples TRBV5-1 to TRBJ1-5; 7 bases map to TRBD1. Losses at the gene ends were 4 bases for V and 5 bases for J; bases not matched to a gene: 3. The CDR3 consists of 13 residues. CDR1 and CDR2 from the germline V gene are SGHRS and YFSETQ. The CDR3 DNA is TGCGCCAGCAGCCTCAGGGGGGATCAGCCCCAGCATTTT. Its translation is CASSLRGDQPQHF.

The V call is TRBV6-1, the J call TRBJ2-7; TRBD1 is a possible D gene (6 bases). The CDR3 runs 14 residues. Germline V gene data show CDR1 as MNHNS and CDR2 as SASEGT. V shed 2 bases and J shed 1 base, with 9 bases lying between them. The CDR3 reads CASSEWGQSYEQYF. The DNA of the CDR3 is TGTGCCAGCAGTGAATGGGGGCAGTCCTACGAGCAGTACTTC.